This TCR beta chain is drawn from a study of T cell repertoires in cytomegalovirus infection (dated by TCRdb to about 2019). Regarding the complete study: The HLA type of each donor mattered for the analysis, because public TCR beta signatures pointed to carriage of CMV infection along with the matching HLA type.

Of note for this clonotype: Its recognized antigen is unknown. No base quality information exists; no much larger clone differs at one position.

The paper as a whole reports these results and caveats: Carriers of CMV infection plus the relevant HLA type were discriminated by the cumulative frequency of public TCR beta family members in the study cohort and in an independent approximately 360-donor cohort. The ex vivo response was dominated by HLA-C-restricted CMV-specific TCR beta clonotypes, which also provided the single most frequent clonotype in two of eight donors.

Data came from an Illumina HiSeq 1500. TCRdb itself trimmed the public reads at Q25 with fastp, ran MiXCR and retained productive beta chains. Every CDR3 protein is listed once, alongside the most common genes and DNA of its rows. Here the sample has around 530,000 distinct CDR3 sequences; about 25% occur a single time. The ten largest account for approximately 13% of the sample. Source material: PBMCs. The clonotype was recovered from a human donor in good health (CMV status not recorded). Some clones in this sample may be carry-over from other donors' samples.

The nucleotide sequence is TGTGCCATCAGTGAGTCGGGGACAGGGGAAGAGACCCAGTACTTC. Translated, it reads CAISESGTGEETQYF. Recombination connected TRBV10-3 to TRBJ2-5, and TRBD1 matches 10 of the central bases. CDR1 and CDR2, per the germline V gene, are ENHRY and SYGVKD. Taken from cysteine to phenylalanine, the CDR3 has 15 residues. Solely the CDR3 DNA is kept, with 45 bases framed from the first base. Ends trimmed: V by 0 bases, J by 3 bases; bases unmatched to a gene: 1.